The 32 T cell receptor beta chains in this list originate from one sample, sequenced in a study of blood T cell repertoires in COVID-19. Profiled with immunoSEQ multiplex PCR; TCRdb holds only in-frame clones, not every one. The table has tens of thousands of clones, roughly 87% seen once. The sample was peripheral blood. All receptors come from a man aged 55 to 69 with acute or convalescent COVID-19.

This chain links TRBV30 with TRBJ1-2; possibly TRBD1 for D (6 bases). The germline gives CDR1 GTSNPN, CDR2 SVGIG (reference sequence). V dropped 2 bases and J dropped 4 bases, with 23 bases sitting between them. The CDR3 is made up of 17 amino acids. The CDR3 sequence: CAWSFAGGGAVSYGYTF. The CDR3 region has the DNA TGTGCCTGGAGTTTTGCTGGCGGGGGCGCAGTATCCTATGGCTACACCTTC. Complete variable domain (other parts from reference TRBV30 and TRBJ1-2): SQTIHQWPATLVQPVGSPLSLECTVEGTSNPNLYWYRQAAGRGLQLLFYSVGIGQISSEVPQNLSASRPQDRQFILSSKKLLLSDSGFYLCAWSFAGGGAVSYGYTFGSGTRLTVV.

The chain combines TRBV30 with TRBJ2-7; no firm D call. From germline, CDR1 is GTSNPN and CDR2 SVGIG (reference sequence). V lost 0 bases and J 2 bases, leaving 11 bases between the germline ends. The CDR3 length is 14 residues. The CDR3 reads CAWSVGWRTYEQYF. In nucleotides, the CDR3 is TGTGCCTGGAGTGTAGGTTGGCGGACCTACGAGCAGTACTTC.

This clone is a singleton in its sample. This rearrangement joins TRBV6-5 to TRBJ1-5; D is possibly TRBD1 (5 bases). The CDR3 runs to 12 residues. Trimming left V 4 bases short and J 11 bases short, with 12 bases between. Per the germline V gene, CDR1 is MNHEY and CDR2 is SVGAGI. DNA for the CDR3: TGTGCCAGCAGTTCCTGGGGCCAAGCCCAGCATTTT. Its protein is CASSSWGQAQHF.

The CDR3 protein is CASSQDEGVFTDTQYF. CDR3 DNA: TGTGCCAGCAGCCAAGATGAGGGCGTATTCACAGATACGCAGTATTTT. The rearrangement links TRBV14 to TRBJ2-3; D may be TRBD2 (5 bases). Trimming pared 0 bases from V and 2 bases from J, leaving 12 bases between. From germline, CDR1 is SGHDN and CDR2 FVKESK. The CDR3 is 16 amino acids. Supplemented by reference TRBV14 and TRBJ2-3, the full variable domain reads EAGVTQFPSHSVIEKGQTVTLRCDPISGHDNLYWYRRVMGKEIKFLLHFVKESKQDESGMPNNRFLAERTGGTYSTLKVQPAELEDSGVYFCASSQDEGVFTDTQYFGPGTRLTVL.

This clone was counted a single time. This chain links TRBV27 with TRBJ2-4, with TRBD2 matching over 13 bases. Per the germline V gene, CDR1 is MNHEY and CDR2 is SMNVEV (reference sequence). The CDR3 extends over 19 amino acids. J lost 6 bases, V lost 4 bases, and 15 bases had no gene match. DNA for the CDR3: TGTGCCAGCAGTTCGACAGGATTAAGGAGGACTAGCGGGAGAAACATTCAGTACTTC. It yields the protein CASSSTGLRRTSGRNIQYF.

The chain recombines TRBV21-1 with TRBJ2-1; the table gives TRBD1 as D, unverified against the DNA. TRBV21-1 is recorded as a pseudogene. This CDR3 spans 15 amino acids. The CDR3 region has the DNA TGTGCCAGCAGCACAAAGGGGGACAGAAACAATGAGCAGTTCTTC. Translation gives CASSTKGDRNNEQFF.

This clone was detected only a few times. The rearrangement uses TRBV5-1 and TRBJ1-4; TRBD1 agrees at 10 bases. The CDR3 runs 16 residues. After removal of 0 bases from V and 7 bases from J, the junction contained 6 bases not matched to a gene. Germline assignment: CDR1 SGHRS and CDR2 YFSETQ. The DNA of the CDR3 is TGCGCCAGCAGCTTGGATGGACAGGGGGGAGGTGAAAAACTGTTTTTT. Translated: CASSLDGQGGGEKLFF.

The chain recombines TRBV6-4 with TRBJ2-1, with D unclear. V lost 0 bases and J lost 2, with 11 bases in between. Germline values: CDR1 MRHNA, CDR2 SNTAGT. This CDR3 has 16 residues. In DNA, the CDR3 is TGTGCCAGCAGTGACTCGAGGTTACTGACCTACAATGAGCAGTTCTTC. This sequence encodes CASSDSRLLTYNEQFF.

The chain joins TRBV7-3 to TRBJ2-1; 8 bases fit TRBD2. J was trimmed by 5 bases and V by 0 bases; bases with no gene match: 3. The CDR3 covers 15 residues. Germline CDR1 is SGHTA and CDR2 is FQGTGA. The chain's CDR3 is CASSLTGGDHNEQFF. CDR3 bases: TGTGCCAGCAGCTTAACCGGGGGGGACCACAATGAGCAGTTCTTC.

The chain combines TRBV14 with TRBJ2-7; weak D call: TRBD2 (6 bases). Trimming left V 4 bases short and J 7 bases short, with 17 bases between. The CDR3 loop spans 14 amino acids. Germline CDR1 reads SGHDN; CDR2 reads FVKESK. DNA for the CDR3: TGTGCCAGCAGCCTACTAGCCTCGGCGGGAGAGCAGTACTTC. Translating gives CASSLLASAGEQYF.

J is TRBJ2-1 and V is TRBV5-1; perhaps TRBD1 as D (6 bases). The CDR3 consists of 17 residues. V lost 0 bases, J lost 3 bases, and 16 bases lay in between. CDR1 is SGHRS, CDR2 YFSETQ, per germline. CDR3 coding DNA: TGCGCCAGCAGCTTGGCGCCTTCCGGGACATTCTACAATGAGCAGTTCTTC. This sequence encodes CASSLAPSGTFYNEQFF.

J is TRBJ2-1 and V is TRBV10-3, with D tentatively TRBD2 (5 bases). CDR1 is ENHRY, CDR2 SYGVKD, per germline. The V end lost 2 bases, the J end lost 3 bases, and 8 bases lay between the germline ends. This CDR3 contains 14 residues. The CDR3 DNA reads as TGTGCCATCAGTGAGGAAGCGGTCTACAATGAGCAGTTCTTC. It codes for CAISEEAVYNEQFF.

The J gene is TRBJ2-2, the V gene TRBV19; D not certain. The V and J ends lost 4 bases and 7 bases respectively, with 13 bases between them. Germline V gene data show CDR1 as LNHDA and CDR2 as SQIVND (reference sequence). The CDR3 contains 14 residues. The CDR3 loop is CASSTAPTSGELFF. CDR3 in DNA: TGTGCCAGTAGTACCGCCCCCACGAGCGGGGAGCTGTTTTTT.

This clone was observed a few times. The V call is TRBV5-1, the J call TRBJ2-2; D might be TRBD2 (6 bases). CDR3 size: 15 residues. With 2 bases removed from V and 4 bases from J, the gap between germline ends came to 12 bases. Germline values: CDR1 SGHRS, CDR2 YFSETQ. CDR3 in amino acids: CASSFSLGGTGELFF. Here the CDR3 DNA reads TGCGCCAGCAGCTTTTCATTGGGGGGCACCGGGGAGCTGTTTTTT.

The chain joins TRBV29-1 to TRBJ1-4; tentative D call: TRBD1 (5 bases). The CDR3 runs to 13 residues. Germline V gene lookup returns CDR1 SQVTM and CDR2 ANQGSEA. The ends were cut back, 7 bases at V and 6 bases at J, with 15 bases in the middle. The CDR3 bases are TGCAGCGCAGTTGGGGCAGGGTATGAAAAACTGTTTTTT. Protein sequence: CSAVGAGYEKLFF.

This clone has a count of ten or more. V usage is TRBV4-2 and J usage is TRBJ2-5; 7 bases are a match to TRBD2. Germline assignment: CDR1 LGHNA and CDR2 YNFKEQ. The V gene end was trimmed by 2 bases and the J gene end by 3 bases; junction bases not matched to a gene: 3. This CDR3 comprises 14 residues. CDR3 sequence reads: CASSQTGTKETQYF. The CDR3 DNA sequence: TGTGCCAGCAGCCAAACCGGGACTAAAGAGACCCAGTACTTC.

The sample holds a few counts of this clone. The chain carries TRBV7-2 and TRBJ2-7; TRBD1 is a possible D gene (5 bases). This CDR3 is built from 13 residues. V lost 1 base, J lost 3 bases, and 7 bases lay in between. Germline CDR1 reads SGHTA; CDR2 reads FQGNSA. The CDR3 reads CASSLGQIYEQYF. The CDR3 DNA reads as TGTGCCAGCAGCTTAGGACAGATCTACGAGCAGTACTTC.

This chain links TRBV4-1 with TRBJ2-7; no definite D call. Germline CDR1 MGHRA, CDR2 YSYEKL. The V and J ends lost 0 bases and 2 bases respectively, with 20 bases between them. This CDR3 is 18 amino acids long. The CDR3 here is CASSQDWLNSGGTYEQYF. In DNA form, the CDR3 reads TGCGCCAGCAGCCAAGATTGGTTAAATAGTGGCGGAACCTACGAGCAGTACTTC.

The chain joins TRBV6-5 to TRBJ2-1; 10 bases align to TRBD1. CDR1 MNHEY and CDR2 SVGAGI come from the germline V gene. V shed 6 bases and J 9 bases; nucleotides not matched to a gene: 5. The CDR3 runs to 13 residues. The CDR3 coding sequence is TGTGCCAGCAGCCTCGGGACAGGGGCTGAGCAGTTCTTC. Translation gives CASSLGTGAEQFF.

The chain is built from TRBV7-2 and TRBJ2-5, with 8 nucleotides matching TRBD1. CDR1 and CDR2 (germline): SGHTA, FQGNSA. CDR3 length equals 16 residues. V shed 5 bases, J shed 4 bases, and the junction held 12 bases outside the gene matches. The CDR3 coding sequence is TGTGCCAGCAGCGAACGACAGGGGTTCTCCTCAGAGACCCAGTACTTC. Translating it yields CASSERQGFSSETQYF. Full variable domain (outside the CDR3, taken from reference TRBV7-2 and TRBJ2-5): GAGVSQSPSNKVTEKGKDVELRCDPISGHTALYWYRQSLGQGLEFLIYFQGNSAPDKSGLPSDRFSAERTGGSVSTLTIQRTQQEDSAVYLCASSERQGFSSETQYFGPGTRLLVL.

V gene TRBV11-2 combines with J gene TRBJ2-1; 13 bases fit TRBD2. This CDR3 has 19 residues. The trim removed 2 bases at V and 10 bases at J, leaving 17 bases unmatched. Looked up from germline, CDR1 is SGHAT and CDR2 is FQNNGV. The CDR3 is CASSLPRLAGGHRAGEQFF. The CDR3 coding sequence is TGTGCCAGCAGCTTACCCCGACTAGCGGGGGGCCATAGGGCCGGGGAGCAGTTCTTC. The full variable domain, completed using reference TRBV11-2 and TRBJ2-1, is EAGVAQSPRYKIIEKRQSVAFWCNPISGHATLYWYQQILGQGPKLLIQFQNNGVVDDSQLPKDRFSAERLKGVDSTLKIQPAKLEDSAVYLCASSLPRLAGGHRAGEQFFGPGTRLTVL.

The chain carries TRBV18 and TRBJ2-3; D may be TRBD2 (5 bases). V was cut by 3 bases and J by 3 bases, with 7 bases left in between. Germline CDR1 reads KGHSH; CDR2 reads LQKENI. This CDR3 has 13 amino acids. The CDR3 DNA sequence: TGTGCCAGCTCACCCCCGGGAACAGATACGCAGTATTTT. Translated, it gives CASSPPGTDTQYF.

The chain carries TRBV20-1 and TRBJ2-7; D unclear. This CDR3 spans 11 amino acids. From germline, CDR1 is DFQATT and CDR2 SNEGSKA (reference sequence). The ends were cut back, 6 bases at V and 5 bases at J, with 11 bases in the middle. The CDR3 is CSAEINHEQYF. In DNA form, the CDR3 reads TGCAGTGCGGAGATAAACCACGAGCAGTACTTC.

The J gene is TRBJ1-5, the V gene TRBV6-6; TRBD1 aligns across 10 bases. V dropped 10 bases and J dropped 6; count of bases not matched to a gene: 9. This CDR3 is built from 14 residues. The germline V gene encodes CDR1 MNHNY and CDR2 SVGAGI (reference sequence). The CDR3 DNA reads as TGTGCCACCTCGACAGGGGGCGAGGGTCAGCCCCAGCATTTT. Its translation is CATSTGGEGQPQHF.

This rearrangement joins TRBV11-3 to TRBJ2-5, with D tentatively TRBD2 (6 bases). V was clipped by 5 bases and J by 7 bases, with 20 bases between them. The CDR3 runs to 15 residues. From germline, CDR1 is SGHNT and CDR2 YENEEA. The CDR3 reads CASSAGGGNLGTQYF. DNA for the CDR3: TGTGCCAGCAGCGCCGGGGGAGGAAATCTTGGGACCCAGTACTTC.

The chain is built from TRBV7-2 and TRBJ2-7, with 14 bases identical to TRBD2. The CDR3 runs to 15 residues. V shed 5 bases and J 2 bases; nucleotides not matched to a gene: 2. CDR1 and CDR2 from the germline V gene are SGHTA and FQGNSA. The CDR3 DNA reads as TGTGCCAGCAGCACGGGACTAGCGGGGGCCTACGAGCAGTACTTC. Translation: CASSTGLAGAYEQYF.

This sequence joins TRBV28 and TRBJ1-2, with D hard to call. The length of the CDR3 is 15 residues. V was trimmed by 6 bases and J by 4 bases, leaving 18 bases between them. Germline V gene sequence: CDR1 MDHEN, CDR2 SYDVKM. CDR3 sequence: CASSDPALGSYGYTF. The CDR3 bases are TGTGCCAGCAGCGATCCCGCTTTAGGGAGCTATGGCTACACCTTC.

This rearrangement joins TRBV5-6 to TRBJ2-2, with a tentative D call TRBD2 (6 bases). Germline loops: CDR1 SGHDT, CDR2 YYEEEE. V lost 7 bases, J lost 1 base, and 14 bases lay in between. The CDR3 contains 15 residues. CDR3 protein: CASGRWGLNTGELFF. The CDR3 DNA is TGTGCCAGCGGGCGTTGGGGACTGAACACCGGGGAGCTGTTTTTT.

The gene calls are TRBV13 and TRBJ2-7, with a weak D call TRBD2 (7 bases). Germline values: CDR1 PRHDT, CDR2 FYEKMQ (reference sequence). The CDR3 runs to 14 residues. The V end was cut by 5 bases, the J end by 7 bases, with 18 bases between. The CDR3 nucleotides read TGTGCCAGCAGCCCCGGGTCCGGGGGGCGAGAGCAGTACTTC. Translated, it gives CASSPGSGGREQYF.

The rearrangement joins TRBV12-3 or TRBV12-4 to TRBJ2-1; D ambiguous. The CDR3 extends over 12 amino acids. The V end lost 3 bases, the J end lost 3 bases, and 3 bases lay between the germline ends. Here the CDR3 reads CASSFNYNEQFF. CDR3 DNA: TGTGCCAGCAGTTTTAACTACAATGAGCAGTTCTTC.

This chain uses TRBV6-5 with TRBJ1-1, with a tentative D call TRBD1 (6 bases). CDR3 size: 12 residues. CDR1 is MNHEY, CDR2 SVGAGI, per germline. Trimming took off 6 bases at V and 11 bases at J, with 16 bases between the two ends. CDR3 sequence: CASSDRLNWAFF. CDR3 DNA: TGTGCCAGCAGCGACAGGTTGAATTGGGCTTTCTTT.

The chain uses TRBV7-9 and TRBJ1-2, with D tentatively TRBD1 (5 bases). CDR1 is SEHNR, CDR2 FQNEAQ, per germline (reference sequence). The CDR3 extends over 14 amino acids. V was clipped by 7 bases and J by 2 bases, with 14 bases between them. The CDR3 loop reads CASNMGLRNYGYTF. The CDR3 coding sequence is TGTGCCAGCAACATGGGGCTAAGAAACTATGGCTACACCTTC.